The entry that follows covers one TCR beta chain sequence. Its antigen is still unknown. V gave up 0 bases and J gave up 9 bases, with 19 bases separating them. This CDR3 contains 16 residues. CDR1 and CDR2 from the germline V gene are SGHRS and YFSETQ. The data stem from a study of cytomegalovirus exposure and HLA in healthy donors. Study outcomes and limitations: A later analysis showed that HLA-associated TCR beta chains had undergone more clonal expansion than equally common others. In a later analysis, most CMV-associated TCR beta chains appeared HLA-restricted. Specificity of a few CMV-associated chains for CMV antigens was verified in vitro. Several of the most significant clusters appeared linked to common viral pathogens, based on a later analysis.

The PCR contained 60 Vbeta and 13 Jbeta primers. The data were produced by immunoSEQ multiplex PCR, yet TCRdb's version contains in-frame clones alone and is incomplete. The sample records about 120,000 clones, 60% to 85% being singletons. The chain joins TRBV5-1 to TRBJ2-1; a possible D gene is TRBD2 (6 bases). Material: PBMCs. This sequence originates from a woman aged 40 to 55 in good health and CMV-seropositive. This chain's CDR3 is CASSLASGGEYSEQFF. CDR3 in DNA: TGCGCCAGCAGCTTGGCCTCTGGCGGGGAATATAGTGAGCAGTTCTTC.